Presented here are 2 T cell receptor beta chains from one specimen sequenced in a study of blood T cell repertoires in COVID-19 (dated by TCRdb to about 2020). Library construction relied on the immunoSEQ multiplex PCR assay. The source is immuneACCESS, and TCRdb retained only in-frame sequences with V and J called. Part of the clones is not carried over; for the studies checked, unresolved V genes explain less than half of this, and the remainder is unexplained. The sample table holds about 62,000 clones, of which 75% to 90% were seen once. Clones ranked in the top ten supply under 20% of the sample. Sequencing was carried out using peripheral blood. The receptors were sampled from a woman aged 55-70 years with COVID-19, enrolled during active disease.

V is TRBV10-3 and J is TRBJ2-7; TRBD1 matches at 8 bases. V was clipped by 6 bases and J by 2 bases; unmatched bases: 6. The germline V gene encodes CDR1 ENHRY and CDR2 SYGVKD. This CDR3 has 14 residues. The DNA of the CDR3 is TGTGCCATCAGATCGGACAGGGCCACCTACGAGCAGTACTTC. It codes for CAIRSDRATYEQYF.

The chain employs TRBV4-3 and TRBJ2-7; weak D call: TRBD1 (8 bases). V shed 0 bases and J shed 4 bases, with 16 bases lying between them. There are 16 residues in the CDR3. In germline, CDR1 is LGHNA, CDR2 YSLEER. CDR3: CASSQDPGQGLYEQYF. DNA of the CDR3: TGCGCCAGCAGCCAAGATCCAGGACAGGGACTATACGAGCAGTACTTC.